These T cell receptor beta chains were read from a single sample in a study of blood T cell repertoires in COVID-19. Method: immunoSEQ multiplex PCR; TCRdb's copy keeps in-frame clones and lacks some. The profile shows around 200,000 clones, about 85% of them singletons. The sample consisted of PBMCs or T cells enriched from blood (not recorded which). These receptors all come from a middle-aged man who had recovered from COVID-19. Each CDR3 is given with its conserved first and last residue. Fields, in order: D gene, clone size, J gene, V gene, CDR3 protein, CDR3 DNA. The D gene is left open where the match is weak. Only part of the rows carry a size: once, few, many, or a class if the clone is expanded.

NA | NA | TRBJ2-2 | TRBV5-4 | CASSFSLGLTTGELFF | TGTGCCAGCAGCTTTAGTTTGGGCCTCACGACCGGGGAGCTGTTTTTT
NA | NA | TRBJ1-2 | TRBV24-1 | CATSDDPRDYGYTF | TGTGCCACCAGTGATGACCCTCGGGACTATGGCTACACCTTC
NA | NA | TRBJ2-1 | TRBV29-1 | CSVGSVNREQFF | TGCAGCGTCGGGAGCGTCAATCGTGAGCAGTTCTTC
TRBD1 | NA | TRBJ1-5 | TRBV27 | CASSWTGQRDQPQHF | TGTGCCAGCAGTTGGACGGGACAGCGTGATCAGCCCCAGCATTTT
NA | NA | TRBJ1-1 | TRBV28 | CASSSGQLGEAFF | TGTGCCAGCAGTTCCGGACAGCTCGGTGAAGCTTTCTTT
TRBD1 | NA | TRBJ1-5 | TRBV5-5 | CASSLAVGQGEQPQHF | TGTGCCAGCAGCTTGGCCGTGGGGCAGGGGGAGCAGCCCCAGCATTTT
TRBD1 | NA | TRBJ2-7 | TRBV5-6 | CASSSPGRGLEQYF | TGTGCCAGCAGCTCCCCGGGCAGGGGGCTTGAGCAGTACTTC
NA | once | TRBJ2-1 | TRBV11-2 | CASSSYTGMFF | TGTGCCAGCAGCTCATACACAGGGATGTTCTTC
NA | NA | TRBJ1-1 | TRBV7-3 | CASSFDSNTEAFF | TGTGCCAGCAGCTTTGACAGTAACACTGAAGCTTTCTTT
TRBD1 | NA | TRBJ1-6 | TRBV9 | CASSVTTGRNSPLHF | TGTGCCAGCAGCGTAACGACAGGGAGAAATTCACCCCTCCACTTT
TRBD1 | NA | TRBJ2-7 | TRBV6-5 | CASSSGQGSHEQYF | TGTGCCAGCAGTTCCGGACAGGGGTCCCACGAGCAGTACTTC
TRBD1 | NA | TRBJ2-7 | TRBV5-6 | CASSFPGQGYEQYF | TGTGCCAGCAGCTTTCCGGGACAGGGCTACGAGCAGTACTTC
NA | once | TRBJ2-1 | TRBV20-1 | CSATLQREQFF | TGCAGTGCCACTCTCCAACGTGAGCAGTTCTTC
NA | NA | TRBJ1-1 | TRBV9 | CASSHGHKQGNTEAFF | TGTGCCAGCAGCCATGGACACAAACAAGGGAACACTGAAGCTTTCTTT
NA | NA | TRBJ1-1 | TRBV11-2 | CASSLGVSATEAFF | TGTGCCAGCAGCTTAGGCGTAAGCGCCACTGAAGCTTTCTTT
TRBD1 | NA | TRBJ2-3 | TRBV11-2 | CASSPDRGRGAMTDTQYF | TGTGCCAGCAGCCCGGACAGGGGCAGAGGGGCCATGACAGATACGCAGTATTTT